The 5 T cell receptor beta chains below were found in one sample sequenced in a study of OX40 agonist ivuxolimab in advanced cancers. Sequenced by immunoSEQ multiplex PCR; TCRdb stores in-frame clones only, minus some. The sample lists about 61,000 clones; less than 85% were seen once. Sequenced material: CD4+ or CD8+ T cells sorted from blood, taken in a trial of the OX40 agonist ivuxolimab. These receptors originate from an adult with an advanced solid tumor such as melanoma, head and neck, liver or kidney cancer.

V is TRBV5-1 and J is TRBJ1-4; 7 nucleotides align to TRBD1. V lost 6 bases, J lost 3 bases, and 14 bases stayed unmatched. This CDR3 is 17 amino acids long. CDR1 is SGHRS, CDR2 YFSETQ, per germline. Written as DNA, the CDR3 is TGCGCCAGCACCAGAGGACAGGTCAACACGGCTAATGAAAAACTGTTTTTT. Translation gives CASTRGQVNTANEKLFF.

The CDR3 protein is CASSQEMRGDYGYTF. CDR3 in DNA: TGCGCCAGCAGCCAAGAGATGAGGGGTGACTATGGCTACACCTTC. The chain recombines TRBV4-1 with TRBJ1-2; possibly TRBD1 for D (5 bases). This CDR3 contains 15 residues. Between the trimmed V and J ends, which lost 0 bases and 3 bases, there was a span of 11 bases. The germline CDR1 and CDR2 sequences are MGHRA and YSYEKL.

A single count supports this clone. The chain couples TRBV9 to TRBJ2-2; D unclear. The V gene's germline CDR1 is SGDLS and CDR2 YYNGEE. Trimming removed 3 bases from V and 8 bases from J, with 17 bases in between. There are 15 residues in the CDR3. The CDR3 DNA sequence: TGTGCCAGCAGCGCATTTAGCTCGCCGGCAGGGGAGCTGTTTTTT. As protein: CASSAFSSPAGELFF.

The chain recombines TRBV11-1 with TRBJ2-7, with unresolved D. Germline V lookup: CDR1 SGHAT, CDR2 FQDESV (reference sequence). Trimming stripped 5 bases from V and 6 bases from J, with 20 bases between. This CDR3 region has 15 residues. The CDR3 protein is CASSRAGPTLGEQYF. The DNA for the CDR3 is TGTGCCAGCAGCCGTGCCGGGCCTACTCTCGGCGAGCAGTACTTC.

The chain links TRBV2 to TRBJ1-4, with D uncertain. Trimming cost V 7 bases and J 8 bases, with 11 bases left between them. There are 12 residues in the CDR3. Germline assignment: CDR1 SNHLY and CDR2 FYNNEI. In nucleotides, the CDR3 is TGTGCCAGCATGCAGCCGTACGAAAAACTGTTTTTT. Residues: CASMQPYEKLFF.